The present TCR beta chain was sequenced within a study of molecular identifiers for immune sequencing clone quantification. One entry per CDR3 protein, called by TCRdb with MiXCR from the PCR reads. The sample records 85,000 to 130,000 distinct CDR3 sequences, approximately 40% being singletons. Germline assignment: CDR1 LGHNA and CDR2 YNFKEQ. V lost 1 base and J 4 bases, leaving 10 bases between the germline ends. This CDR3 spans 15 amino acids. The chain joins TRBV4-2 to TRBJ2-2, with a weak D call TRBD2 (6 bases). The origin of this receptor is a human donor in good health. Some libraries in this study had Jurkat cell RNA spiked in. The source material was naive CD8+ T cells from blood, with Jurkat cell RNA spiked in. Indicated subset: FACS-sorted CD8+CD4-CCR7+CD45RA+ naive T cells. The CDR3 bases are TGTGCCAGCAGCCAAGCTGCTAGCGCCACCGGGGAGCTGTTTTTT. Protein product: CASSQAASATGELFF.